This TCR beta chain was identified in a study of beta chain features in type 1 diabetes. The whole isolated RNA underwent reverse transcription, so sequencing captured expressed TCRB transcripts. It was found that naive, central memory and regulatory T cell samples averaged about 3.57 million reads. Data came from immunoSEQ multiplex PCR; TCRdb stores just in-frame clones and leaves some out. The table has 600,000 to 750,000 clones, around 12% seen once. Comments on this clone: Its antigen remains unidentified.

The V and J ends lost 3 bases and 6 bases, in that order; junction bases with no gene match: 1. The CDR3 contains 14 residues. Germline V gene lookup returns CDR1 LGHNA and CDR2 YNFKEQ. Study-level results: TCRB CDR3s from Type 1 diabetes patients were moderately but significantly shorter in all four CD4+ subsets. Cells that show high TCR expression could be over-represented by cDNA sequencing.

The sample consisted of naive CD4+ T cells from blood. This sequence originates from a man aged 25 to 40 with type 1 diabetes. The chain links TRBV4-2 to TRBJ1-6; 8 bases are shared with TRBD1. The CDR3 here is CASSHDRGNSPLHF. The CDR3 nucleotides read TGTGCCAGCAGCCATGACAGGGGTAATTCACCCCTCCACTTT.